The next 21 T cell receptor beta chains were all read from a single sample in a study of blood T cell repertoires in COVID-19. Sequenced by immunoSEQ multiplex PCR; TCRdb stores in-frame clones only, minus some. Of some 89,000 clones listed, around 87% are singletons. The sequencing sample was made of peripheral blood. These TCRs come from a human donor in a cohort sampled during active COVID-19.

The rearrangement uses TRBV6-4 and TRBJ2-5, with 7 bases fitting TRBD1. CDR1 is MRHNA and CDR2 is SNTAGT in the germline V gene. The V and J ends lost 2 bases and 5 bases, in that order; junction bases with no gene match: 5. This CDR3 comprises 14 residues. Here the CDR3 reads CASSDGQVGETQYF. The DNA of the CDR3 is TGTGCCAGCAGTGACGGACAGGTTGGGGAGACCCAGTACTTC.

The chain combines TRBV27 with TRBJ1-1; 7 nucleotides line up with TRBD1. The CDR3 has 14 residues. Germline V gives CDR1 MNHEY, CDR2 SMNVEV (reference sequence). V shed 5 bases, J shed 10 bases, and the junction held 13 bases outside the gene matches. The CDR3 sequence is CASSPLGQALGAFF. Written as DNA, the CDR3 is TGTGCCAGCAGTCCTCTCGGACAGGCATTAGGAGCTTTCTTT.

The J gene is TRBJ2-4, the V gene TRBV7-9; a possible D gene is TRBD1 (6 bases). In germline, CDR1 is SEHNR, CDR2 FQNEAQ (reference sequence). The CDR3 extends over 17 amino acids. V shed 5 bases and J shed 1 base, with 18 bases lying between them. The DNA for the CDR3 is TGTGCCAGCAGCAATACTCAGGGGATTTCGGCCAAAAACATTCAGTACTTC. Its protein product is CASSNTQGISAKNIQYF.

This clone appeared a few times. The J gene is TRBJ1-2, the V gene TRBV6-5; 7 bases are shared with TRBD1. This CDR3 contains 14 residues. V lost 5 bases and J lost 4; bases outside the gene matches: 7. Germline CDR1 and CDR2: MNHEY and SVGAGI. This CDR3 is CASSNPGQPYGYTF. The CDR3 DNA reads as TGTGCCAGCAGTAACCCGGGACAGCCCTATGGCTACACCTTC.

The chain uses TRBV4-3 and TRBJ2-7; a weak D match, TRBD2 (6 bases). Germline V gene data show CDR1 as LGHNA and CDR2 as YSLEER. The CDR3 covers 15 residues. Trimming took off 1 base at V and 0 bases at J, with 10 bases between the two ends. DNA of the CDR3: TGCGCCAGCAGCCAAGCTTCCGGGGGCTCCTACGAGCAGTACTTC. It specifies CASSQASGGSYEQYF.

In its sample, this clone was seen a few times. The rearrangement links TRBV7-3 to TRBJ2-2, with 10 bases lining up with TRBD2. The CDR3 length is 15 residues. With V trimmed by 5 bases and J by 4 bases, 4 bases remained unmatched. Germline CDR1 and CDR2: SGHTA and FQGTGA. CDR3: CASSPAGGPTGELFF. The CDR3 DNA follows: TGTGCCAGCAGCCCAGCGGGAGGGCCCACCGGGGAGCTGTTTTTT.

The gene calls are TRBV2 and TRBJ2-5; tentatively, D is TRBD2 (5 bases). CDR1 and CDR2 (germline): SNHLY, FYNNEI. V dropped 1 base and J dropped 7 bases, with 13 bases sitting between them. CDR3 length equals 14 residues. CDR3 nucleotides: TGTGCCAGCAGTGAAGGCGGACGGGGTGGGACCCAGTACTTC. It codes for CASSEGGRGGTQYF.

The chain combines TRBV5-5 with TRBJ1-1; 7 positions agree with TRBD1. Germline-derived CDR1 and CDR2 are SGHKS and YYEKEE (reference sequence). J gave up 0 bases and V 2 bases, and 4 bases lay outside the gene matches. This CDR3 contains 15 residues. In DNA form, the CDR3 reads TGTGCCAGCAGCTTAATGACAGGGATGAACACTGAAGCTTTCTTT. Protein product: CASSLMTGMNTEAFF.

The V call is TRBV7-2, the J call TRBJ2-1; D remains unclear. Germline V lookup: CDR1 SGHTA, CDR2 FQGNSA. Trimming removed 5 bases from V and 4 bases from J, with 9 bases in between. The CDR3 runs 13 residues. This CDR3 is CASSLSVYNEQFF. CDR3 coding DNA: TGTGCCAGCAGCCTCAGCGTTTACAATGAGCAGTTCTTC.

This sequence joins TRBV7-9 and TRBJ1-2; D is perhaps TRBD1 (5 bases). The germline gives CDR1 SEHNR, CDR2 FQNEAQ (reference sequence). V was cut by 5 bases and J by 1 base, with 17 bases left in between. CDR3 length: 16 residues. The CDR3 reads CASSLTDSSLNYGYTF. Here the CDR3 DNA reads TGTGCCAGCAGCCTCACTGACAGCTCTCTTAACTATGGCTACACCTTC.

The rearrangement joins TRBV27 to TRBJ1-6; TRBD1 aligns across 7 bases. Germline V gene sequence: CDR1 MNHEY, CDR2 SMNVEV (reference sequence). Trimming took 6 bases from V and 7 from J; bases not matched to a gene: 6. The CDR3 runs to 14 residues. CDR3 coding DNA: TGTGCCAGCAGGTTGGGACAGAAGAATTCACCCCTCCACTTT. Protein sequence: CASRLGQKNSPLHF.

The chain is built from TRBV3-1 (or the pseudogene TRBV3-2) and TRBJ2-6, with D perhaps matching TRBD1 (5 bases). Germline lookup yields CDR1 LGHDT and CDR2 YNNKEL (reference sequence). The CDR3 is made up of 16 amino acids. Trimming pared 2 bases from V and 0 bases from J, leaving 8 bases between. In DNA form, the CDR3 reads TGTGCCAGCAGCCAACTGGGGCCCTCTGGGGCCAACGTCCTGACTTTC. It translates to CASSQLGPSGANVLTF.

V usage is TRBV3-1 (or the pseudogene TRBV3-2) and J usage is TRBJ2-7; TRBD2 might be the D (6 bases). This CDR3 region has 13 residues. Germline V gene data show CDR1 as LGHDT and CDR2 as YNNKEL (reference sequence). V was trimmed by 7 bases and J by 6 bases, leaving 16 bases between them. CDR3 region: CASTGGGFGEQYF. As DNA, the CDR3 is TGTGCCAGCACTGGGGGAGGATTCGGCGAGCAGTACTTC.

The DNA of the CDR3 is TGCGCCAGCAGCTTGGACAGCTTCCAAGAGACCCAGTACTTC. Amino acids: CASSLDSFQETQYF. The V gene is TRBV5-1, the J gene TRBJ2-5; D gene unclear. Trimming pared 0 bases from V and 1 base from J, leaving 7 bases between. From germline, CDR1 is SGHRS and CDR2 YFSETQ. The CDR3 spans 14 residues. The complete variable domain, with remaining parts taken from reference TRBV5-1 and TRBJ2-5, reads KAGVTQTPRYLIKTRGQQVTLSCSPISGHRSVSWYQQTPGQGLQFLFEYFSETQRNKGNFPGRFSGRQFSNSRSEMNVSTLELGDSALYLCASSLDSFQETQYFGPGTRLLVL.

A remark on this clone: The junction does not match germline at one end; this may be a read error. The CDR3 bases are TGTGCTAGCAGCTCGAGGGCGGGAGGCTCCTACAATGAGCAGTTCTTC. Its protein product is CASSSRAGGSYNEQFF. The chain employs TRBV7-7 and TRBJ2-1, with 8 bases lining up with TRBD2. Germline CDR1 reads SSHAT; CDR2 reads FNYEAQ (reference sequence). This CDR3 has 16 residues.

This clone was detected a few times. The chain recombines TRBV30 with TRBJ1-1; D is unresolved. The CDR3 contains 13 residues. Germline CDR1 GTSNPN, CDR2 SVGIG (reference sequence). V was pared by 3 bases and J by 5 bases, with 13 bases between. Written as DNA, the CDR3 is TGTGCCTGGAGCACTTCCCCTCCGACTGAAGCTTTCTTT. Amino acid sequence: CAWSTSPPTEAFF.

This sequence joins TRBV5-1 and TRBJ2-7; TRBD1 is a possible D gene (6 bases). Trimming shortened V by 4 bases and J by 0 bases, and 11 bases separated the two germline ends. The CDR3 is made up of 14 amino acids. The V gene's germline CDR1 is SGHRS and CDR2 YFSETQ. Here the CDR3 reads CASSLDRFSYEQYF. The CDR3, as DNA: TGCGCCAGCAGCCTAGACAGGTTCTCCTACGAGCAGTACTTC.

The chain uses TRBV19 and TRBJ1-1, with a tentative D call TRBD1 (6 bases). Trimming pared 3 bases from V and 1 base from J, leaving 15 bases between. The length of the CDR3 is 16 residues. Looked up from germline, CDR1 is LNHDA and CDR2 is SQIVND (reference sequence). CDR3 amino acids: CASSMETGTTNTEAFF. The CDR3 DNA reads as TGTGCCAGTAGTATGGAGACCGGGACAACGAACACTGAAGCTTTCTTT.

CDR3 sequence: CASSFGLAGSYEQYF. The CDR3 coding sequence is TGTGCCAGCAGTTTCGGGCTAGCGGGCTCCTACGAGCAGTACTTC. The V gene is TRBV6-5, the J gene TRBJ2-7, with 8 nucleotides matching TRBD2. Germline V lookup: CDR1 MNHEY, CDR2 SVGAGI. V shed 4 bases, J shed 0 bases, and the junction held 5 bases outside the gene matches. The CDR3 length is 15 residues.

The gene calls are TRBV4-1 and TRBJ1-2, with D hard to call. This CDR3 spans 14 amino acids. Germline V gene lookup returns CDR1 MGHRA and CDR2 YSYEKL. Trimming left V 0 bases short and J 5 bases short, with 10 bases between. CDR3 bases: TGCGCCAGCAGCCAAGAAGAGAAAGTGTATGGCTACACCTTC. This gives the protein CASSQEEKVYGYTF.

V is TRBV5-4 and J is TRBJ1-1; D ambiguous. The V end lost 2 bases, the J end lost 5 bases, and 13 bases lay between the germline ends. Germline V gene lookup returns CDR1 SGHNT and CDR2 YYREEE (reference sequence). The length of the CDR3 is 14 residues. CDR3 coding DNA: TGTGCCAGCAGCTTCAATCAGGAGGATACTGAAGCTTTCTTT. Amino acids: CASSFNQEDTEAFF. The whole variable domain, remainder taken from reference TRBV5-4 and TRBJ1-1, is ETGVTQSPTHLIKTRGQQVTLRCSSQSGHNTVSWYQQALGQGPQFIFQYYREEENGRGNFPPRFSGLQFPNYSSELNVNALELDDSALYLCASSFNQEDTEAFFGQGTRLTVV.